This T cell receptor beta chain was recovered during a study of blood T cell repertoires in COVID-19. Study in general: Both acute and convalescent COVID-19 samples were obtained from the United States, Italy and Spain.

Sequencing was performed with immunoSEQ multiplex PCR; in TCRdb, only in-frame clones are kept and a portion is missing. In the table there are about 220,000 clones, more than 80% of which are singletons. The CDR3 has 14 residues. Per germline, CDR1 GTSNPN and CDR2 SVGIG (reference sequence). V lost 8 bases to trimming and J lost 3 bases; unmatched junction nucleotides: 6. Participant age was roughly 18 to 89 years, and participants resided in 24 US areas. The sequencing input was PBMCs or T cells enriched from blood (not recorded which). The receptor's source is a middle-aged woman with acute COVID-19. The J gene is TRBJ2-2, the V gene TRBV30; 10 bases match TRBD2. The CDR3 protein is CARGAGGDTGELFF. CDR3 nucleotides: TGTGCCCGAGGAGCGGGGGGGGACACCGGGGAGCTGTTTTTT. The entire variable domain, with the rest obtained from reference TRBV30 and TRBJ2-2, is as follows: SQTIHQWPATLVQPVGSPLSLECTVEGTSNPNLYWYRQAAGRGLQLLFYSVGIGQISSEVPQNLSASRPQDRQFILSSKKLLLSDSGFYLCARGAGGDTGELFFGEGSRLTVL.